The next 20 T cell receptor beta chains were all read from a single sample in a study of cytomegalovirus exposure and HLA in healthy donors. Use of 60 Vbeta and 13 Jbeta primers characterized the PCR. The data were produced by immunoSEQ multiplex PCR, yet TCRdb's version contains in-frame clones alone and is incomplete. The table records 110,000 to 150,000 clones, roughly 80% of them present only once. Specimen: PBMCs. These receptors originate from a woman between 35 and 50 years old in good health and CMV-seronegative.

The chain recombines TRBV28 with TRBJ1-3; the match to TRBD1 covers 8 bases. Germline V lookup: CDR1 MDHEN, CDR2 SYDVKM. V lost 10 bases, J lost 3 bases, and 8 bases stayed unmatched. The CDR3 sequence is 14 residues long. For the CDR3, the DNA is TGTGCCACCGAAACAGGGGGTAGTGGAAACACCATATATTTT. Its protein product is CATETGGSGNTIYF.

The rearrangement links TRBV28 to TRBJ2-5, with 13 bases that match TRBD2. This CDR3 has 18 amino acids. J was trimmed by 1 base and V by 1 base; bases with no gene match: 6. CDR1 and CDR2 from the germline V gene are MDHEN and SYDVKM. The CDR3 nucleotides read TGTGCCAGCAGTTTATCCGGACTAGCGGGGGATCTCCAAGAGACCCAGTACTTC. The encoded protein is CASSLSGLAGDLQETQYF.

The chain combines TRBV6-4 with TRBJ1-2; D not certain. The CDR3 spans 14 residues. Per germline, CDR1 MRHNA and CDR2 SNTAGT. V lost 2 bases, J lost 4 bases, and 11 bases lay in between. CDR3 protein: CASSDEGSGYGYTF. Written as DNA, the CDR3 is TGTGCCAGCAGTGACGAAGGGAGCGGCTATGGCTACACCTTC.

The chain is built from TRBV6-1 and TRBJ2-1, with 7 nucleotides matching TRBD2. From germline, CDR1 is MNHNS and CDR2 SASEGT. The J segment lost 7 bases and the V segment lost 6 bases, leaving 9 bases of the junction unmatched. There are 14 residues in the CDR3. CDR3 nucleotide sequence: TGTGCCAGCAGACAACGGGAGGCTAAGAATGAGCAGTTCTTC. Amino acids: CASRQREAKNEQFF.

V usage is TRBV18 and J usage is TRBJ2-2; 7 nucleotides agree with TRBD1. V lost 4 bases and J lost 0; bases outside the gene matches: 5. CDR3 length: 16 amino acids. From germline, CDR1 is KGHSH and CDR2 LQKENI. Here the CDR3 reads CASSRRDSSNTGELFF. In nucleotides, the CDR3 is TGTGCCAGCTCACGACGGGACAGTTCGAACACCGGGGAGCTGTTTTTT.

V and J are TRBV2 and TRBJ2-3; 8 nucleotides align to TRBD2. The CDR3 consists of 14 residues. J gave up 6 bases and V 3 bases, and 5 bases lay outside the gene matches. Germline values: CDR1 SNHLY, CDR2 FYNNEI. CDR3 residues: CASSDAAGGDTQYF. The CDR3 nucleotides read TGTGCCAGCAGTGACGCCGCGGGAGGCGATACGCAGTATTTT.

The rearrangement links TRBV11-3 to TRBJ2-7; D call uncertain. The V end was cut by 1 base, the J end by 1 base, with 8 bases between. Germline lookup yields CDR1 SGHNT and CDR2 YENEEA. The length of the CDR3 is 14 residues. The CDR3 sequence: CASSLGGTSYEQYF. The CDR3 DNA follows: TGTGCCAGCAGCTTAGGTGGCACGTCCTACGAGCAGTACTTC.

This sequence joins TRBV28 and TRBJ1-2, with TRBD1 matching over 9 bases. The CDR3 is 20 residues long. CDR1 is MDHEN, CDR2 SYDVKM, per germline. With V trimmed by 3 bases and J by 1 base, 18 bases remained unmatched. The CDR3 coding sequence is TGTGCCAGCAGTTTTAGTCCCCGGGACAGGGCCCTGGTTAATAACTATGGCTACACCTTC. The encoded protein is CASSFSPRDRALVNNYGYTF.

The chain uses TRBV19 and TRBJ1-6; D unresolved. Germline-derived CDR1 and CDR2 are LNHDA and SQIVND (reference sequence). V gave up 6 bases and J gave up 4 bases, with 16 bases separating them. The CDR3 has 16 amino acids. CDR3 sequence (DNA): TGTGCCAGTAGACACGGTGGCCGGGGTTATAATTCACCCCTCCACTTT. Translating gives CASRHGGRGYNSPLHF.

The CDR3 nucleotides read TGTGCCAGCAGTTTAACAGGGGCGAACACTGAAGCTTTCTTT. This translates into CASSLTGANTEAFF. The chain employs TRBV28 and TRBJ1-1; 7 bases agree with TRBD1. The CDR3 extends over 14 amino acids. V lost 2 bases to trimming and J lost 1 base; unmatched junction nucleotides: 1. CDR1 MDHEN and CDR2 SYDVKM come from the germline V gene.

The rearrangement joins TRBV15 to TRBJ2-6; maybe TRBD1 (5 bases). Trimming removed 0 bases at V and 2 bases at J, with 11 bases between. Germline V gene sequence: CDR1 LNHNV, CDR2 YYDKDF (reference sequence). The CDR3 runs to 17 residues. CDR3 protein: CATSRDHRTAGANVLTF. In nucleotides, the CDR3 is TGTGCCACCAGCAGAGATCACAGGACCGCTGGGGCCAACGTCCTGACTTTC.

The gene calls are TRBV15 and TRBJ1-1; D perhaps matches TRBD1 (5 bases). CDR3 size: 14 residues. CDR1 LNHNV and CDR2 YYDKDF come from the germline V gene (reference sequence). Trimming removed 5 bases from V and 0 bases from J, with 10 bases in between. The CDR3 protein is CATSAATVNTEAFF. CDR3 bases: TGTGCCACCAGCGCTGCGACAGTGAACACTGAAGCTTTCTTT.

This clone appeared a few times. The chain couples TRBV15 to TRBJ2-3; D is unclear. Trimming removed 4 bases at V and 0 bases at J, with 11 bases between. Per germline, CDR1 LNHNV and CDR2 YYDKDF (reference sequence). CDR3 length: 15 residues. Written as DNA, the CDR3 is TGTGCCACCAGCAAGAACGGCGGTAGCACAGATACGCAGTATTTT. This translates into CATSKNGGSTDTQYF.

This clone was seen only a few times. J is TRBJ2-7 and V is TRBV11-2, with D perhaps matching TRBD2 (6 bases). Trimming removed 2 bases at V and 10 bases at J, with 15 bases between. Germline CDR1 and CDR2: SGHAT and FQNNGV. The CDR3 consists of 13 residues. CDR3 in DNA: TGTGCCAGCAGCTTACCGGGGACTTCGGATCAGTACTTC. Translating it yields CASSLPGTSDQYF.

This clone was picked up a small number of times. The chain carries TRBV6-1 and TRBJ1-1, with D unresolved. V lost 5 bases to trimming and J lost 2 bases, with 6 bases between them. Germline V lookup: CDR1 MNHNS, CDR2 SASEGT. The CDR3 extends over 12 amino acids. This CDR3 is CASSSFNTEAFF. The DNA of the CDR3 is TGTGCCAGCAGTAGCTTCAACACTGAAGCTTTCTTT.

J is TRBJ1-5 and V is TRBV6-5; possibly TRBD1 for D (6 bases). This CDR3 contains 15 residues. Trimming removed 0 bases at V and 6 bases at J, with 12 bases between. Looked up from germline, CDR1 is MNHEY and CDR2 is SVGAGI. CDR3 sequence (DNA): TGTGCCAGCAGTTACTCGAGGGGGACCGCTCAGCCCCAGCATTTT. Translating gives CASSYSRGTAQPQHF.

This clone came up a few times. The CDR3 protein is CASIPGIIYEKLFF. CDR3 coding DNA: TGTGCCAGCATCCCCGGGATTATTTATGAAAAACTGTTTTTT. The chain couples TRBV2 to TRBJ1-4; no definite D call. The V end lost 7 bases, the J end lost 6 bases, and 15 bases lay between the germline ends. CDR1 is SNHLY, CDR2 FYNNEI, per germline. The CDR3 covers 14 residues.

The V and J genes are TRBV11-2 and TRBJ2-5; D gene ambiguous. TRBJ2-7 explains the end of the DNA better; the J call may be wrong. The V gene's germline CDR1 is SGHAT and CDR2 FQNNGV. The CDR3 totals 14 residues. The CDR3 loop is CASSLAGKPYEQYF. Written as DNA, the CDR3 is TGTGCCAGCAGCTTAGCAGGAAAACCCTACGAGCAGTACTTC.

The chain carries TRBV5-1 and TRBJ2-1, with TRBD2 matching over 8 bases. CDR1 is SGHRS, CDR2 YFSETQ, per germline. The CDR3 loop spans 15 amino acids. The trim removed 0 bases at V and 8 bases at J, leaving 7 bases unmatched. CDR3: CASSLGRGVWDEQFF. CDR3 nucleotide sequence: TGCGCCAGCAGCTTGGGGCGGGGGGTATGGGATGAGCAGTTCTTC.

The chain links TRBV30 to TRBJ1-3; perhaps TRBD1 as D (5 bases). This CDR3 is 15 amino acids long. Trimming removed 2 bases from V and 2 bases from J, with 13 bases in between. In germline, CDR1 is GTSNPN, CDR2 SVGIG (reference sequence). As DNA, the CDR3 is TGTGCCTGGAGTCGAGCCGACAGCGCTGGAAACACCATATATTTT. Translating it yields CAWSRADSAGNTIYF.